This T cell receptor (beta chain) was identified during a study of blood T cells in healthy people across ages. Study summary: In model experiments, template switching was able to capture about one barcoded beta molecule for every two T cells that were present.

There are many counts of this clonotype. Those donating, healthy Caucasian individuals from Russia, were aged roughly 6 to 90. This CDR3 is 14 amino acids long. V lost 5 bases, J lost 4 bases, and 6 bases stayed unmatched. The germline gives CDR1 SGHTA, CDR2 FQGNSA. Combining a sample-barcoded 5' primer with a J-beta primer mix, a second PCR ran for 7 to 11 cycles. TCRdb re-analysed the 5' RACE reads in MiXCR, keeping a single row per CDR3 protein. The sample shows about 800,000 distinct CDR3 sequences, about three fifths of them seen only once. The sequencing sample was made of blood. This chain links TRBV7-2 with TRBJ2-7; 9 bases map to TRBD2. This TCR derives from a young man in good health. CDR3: CASSLLAGPYEQYF. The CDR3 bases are TGTGCCAGCAGCCTCCTAGCGGGACCTTACGAGCAGTACTTC.